This is a list of T cell receptor beta chains from one sample in a study of blood T cell repertoires in COVID-19. Repertoires were generated with immunoSEQ multiplex PCR, while TCRdb's copy carries only in-frame clones and drops some. The sample holds 95,000 to 100,000 clones, about 80% seen once. The sample was peripheral blood. All receptors come from a human donor in a cohort sampled during active COVID-19. CDR3s include the opening cysteine and the closing phenylalanine or tryptophan. D genes are given only for firm matches. Part of the rows lack a size; the others show once, few, many or a class for expanded clones.

v_call	d_call	j_call	clone_size	cdr3_aa	cdr3_nt
TRBV11-2	NA	TRBJ2-6	NA	CASSFSWSSGANVLTF	TGTGCCAGCAGCTTTAGTTGGAGCTCTGGGGCCAACGTCCTGACTTTC
TRBV3-1/TRBV3-2	TRBD2	TRBJ2-3	NA	CASSQEGLAGVTDTQYF	TGTGCCAGCAGCCAAGAGGGACTAGCGGGGGTCACAGATACGCAGTATTTT
TRBV5-1	NA	TRBJ2-5	NA	CASSSQASDQETQYF	TGCGCCAGCAGTTCGCAGGCGTCCGACCAAGAGACCCAGTACTTC
TRBV28	TRBD2	TRBJ2-1	NA	CASSLYPPAGVVKGSYNEQFF	TGTGCCAGCAGTTTATATCCCCCAGCGGGAGTCGTTAAAGGGTCCTACAATGAGCAGTTCTTC
TRBV7-2	NA	TRBJ2-5	NA	CASSLVGGGPETQYF	TGTGCCAGCAGCTTAGTTGGGGGGGGCCCGGAGACCCAGTACTTC
TRBV7-6	TRBD1	TRBJ1-5	once	CASSLRETGGGQPQHF	TGTGCCAGCAGCTTAAGGGAGACAGGGGGCGGACAGCCCCAGCATTTT
TRBV3-1/TRBV3-2	TRBD2	TRBJ2-1	NA	CASSQGPSGGYNEQFF	TGTGCCAGCAGCCAAGGTCCTAGCGGGGGGTACAATGAGCAGTTCTTC
TRBV5-1	NA	TRBJ1-3	NA	CASSVDSSSGNTIYF	TGCGCCAGCAGCGTCGACAGCTCCTCTGGAAACACCATATATTTT
TRBV5-1	NA	TRBJ2-2	NA	CASRRGGTGELFF	TGCGCCAGCAGGAGGGGGGGCACCGGGGAGCTGTTTTTT
TRBV3-1/TRBV3-2	NA	TRBJ1-2	NA	CASSQNRVHYGYTF	TGTGCCAGCAGCCAAAACAGGGTGCACTATGGCTACACCTTC
TRBV7-8	NA	TRBJ1-3	NA	CASSLSAGNTIYF	TGTGCCAGCAGCCTATCTGCTGGAAACACCATATATTTT
TRBV3-1/TRBV3-2	TRBD2	TRBJ2-3	NA	CASSPGGISTDTQYF	TGTGCCAGCAGCCCCGGGGGGATTAGCACAGATACGCAGTATTTT
TRBV5-1	TRBD1	TRBJ1-6	NA	CASSFLTGTDNSPLHF	TGCGCCAGCAGCTTTCTAACCGGGACAGATAATTCACCCCTCCACTTT
TRBV27	NA	TRBJ1-1	NA	CATRMDSENTEAFF	TGTGCCACCCGAATGGACAGCGAGAACACTGAAGCTTTCTTT
TRBV7-6	TRBD1	TRBJ1-4	NA	CASSSRTGPPTNEKLFF	TGTGCCAGCAGCTCCCGGACAGGGCCTCCCACTAATGAAAAACTGTTTTTT
TRBV2	TRBD1	TRBJ1-4	NA	CASRRQGVGATNEKLFF	TGTGCCAGCAGACGACAGGGGGTGGGGGCAACTAATGAAAAACTGTTTTTT
TRBV7-2	TRBD1	TRBJ1-5	NA	CASSSRQGARSQPQHF	TGTGCCAGCAGCTCCAGACAGGGGGCAAGGAGTCAGCCCCAGCATTTT
TRBV19	TRBD1	TRBJ1-2	NA	CASQERDRRNYGYTF	TGTGCCAGTCAAGAACGGGACAGACGTAACTATGGCTACACCTTC
TRBV27	TRBD1	TRBJ1-2	NA	CASSPRQGILYGYTF	TGTGCCAGCAGTCCCCGACAGGGGATTCTGTATGGCTACACCTTC
TRBV5-1	TRBD2	TRBJ2-1	NA	CASSLAAGVNEQFF	TGCGCCAGCAGCTTGGCAGCGGGAGTAAATGAGCAGTTCTTC
TRBV7-2	NA	TRBJ2-3	once	CASSLSGGSGTDTQYF	TGTGCCAGCAGCTTAAGTGGCGGTTCTGGCACAGATACGCAGTATTTT
TRBV10-3	NA	TRBJ2-1	few	CAISDSGQEQFF	TGTGCCATCAGTGATTCGGGTCAGGAGCAGTTCTTC
TRBV6-2/TRBV6-3	NA	TRBJ2-2	NA	CASSLGGVADTGELFF	TGTGCCAGCAGCCTTGGAGGGGTAGCTGACACCGGGGAGCTGTTTTTT
TRBV20-1	NA	TRBJ2-7	NA	CSAFRAPEQYF	TGCAGTGCTTTCAGGGCCCCCGAGCAGTACTTC
TRBV5-1	TRBD2	TRBJ2-3	NA	CASSLVLAGGSDTQYF	TGCGCCAGCAGCTTGGTACTAGCGGGGGGGTCTGATACGCAGTATTTT
TRBV6-5	NA	TRBJ1-2	NA	CASRNRVEGYTF	TGTGCCAGCAGGAACAGGGTGGAGGGCTACACCTTC
TRBV7-2	TRBD1	TRBJ2-2	NA	CASSLAGTGDTGELFF	TGTGCCAGCAGCTTGGCCGGGACAGGGGACACCGGGGAGCTGTTTTTT
TRBV11-1	TRBD1	TRBJ2-3	NA	CASSSGQGSTDTQYF	TGTGCCAGCAGCTCGGGACAGGGTAGCACAGATACGCAGTATTTT
TRBV24-1	TRBD1	TRBJ1-2	NA	CATSDPVKTGPGYTF	TGTGCCACCAGTGACCCCGTGAAGACAGGGCCGGGCTACACCTTC
TRBV5-1	NA	TRBJ1-4	NA	CASSLEGGGEKLFF	TGCGCCAGCAGCTTGGAGGGCGGGGGTGAAAAACTGTTTTTT
TRBV15	TRBD2	TRBJ2-7	NA	CATSSTSGRPYEQYF	TGTGCCACCAGCTCGACTAGCGGGAGGCCTTACGAGCAGTACTTC
TRBV5-5	TRBD2	TRBJ2-1	once	CASSLQPTSGRVEQFF	TGTGCCAGCAGCTTGCAACCCACTAGCGGGAGGGTAGAGCAGTTCTTC
TRBV6-5	NA	TRBJ1-1	NA	CASSYLATLNTEAFF	TGTGCCAGCAGTTATCTAGCCACGTTGAACACTGAAGCTTTCTTT
TRBV10-3	NA	TRBJ1-1	NA	CAARGSNTEAFF	TGTGCCGCCAGGGGTTCAAACACTGAAGCTTTCTTT
TRBV21-1	NA	TRBJ2-1	NA	CASSKGRKSSYNEQFF	TGTGCCAGCAGCAAAGGGCGGAAGAGCTCCTACAATGAGCAGTTCTTC
TRBV2	NA	TRBJ2-1	once	CASSDSWEFSEQFF	TGTGCCAGCAGTGATTCTTGGGAGTTCAGTGAGCAGTTCTTC
TRBV28	TRBD2	TRBJ2-2	NA	CASSHGGGGELFF	TGTGCCAGCAGTCATGGGGGGGGCGGGGAGCTGTTTTTT
TRBV11-2	TRBD1	TRBJ2-7	once	CASSRDRVAFPYEQYF	TGTGCCAGCAGCAGGGACAGGGTGGCCTTTCCCTACGAGCAGTACTTC
TRBV3-1/TRBV3-2	NA	TRBJ2-1	NA	CASSRTVDNEQFF	TGTGCCAGCAGCCGGACAGTGGACAATGAGCAGTTCTTC
TRBV19	NA	TRBJ1-1	NA	CASSPGRGNTEAFF	TGTGCCAGTAGCCCCGGGAGGGGGAACACTGAAGCTTTCTTT
TRBV5-1	NA	TRBJ1-1	once	CASSLGGRAEAFF	TGCGCCAGCAGCTTGGGCGGCAGGGCTGAAGCTTTCTTT
TRBV3-1/TRBV3-2	NA	TRBJ2-7	NA	CASSQVLVDEQYF	TGTGCCAGCAGCCAAGTTTTAGTTGACGAGCAGTACTTC
TRBV7-2	NA	TRBJ1-2	NA	CASSLATPGGGYGYTF	TGTGCCAGCAGCTTAGCGACTCCGGGGGGGGGCTATGGCTACACCTTC
TRBV2	TRBD2	TRBJ2-1	NA	CASKLGLAVNEQFF	TGTGCCAGCAAGTTGGGACTAGCAGTCAATGAGCAGTTCTTC
TRBV6-1	NA	TRBJ2-6	NA	CASSGTGSPGANVLTF	TGTGCCAGCAGTGGTACAGGGTCACCTGGGGCCAACGTCCTGACTTTC
TRBV20-1	NA	TRBJ2-1	NA	CSARDYPEQFF	TGCAGTGCTAGAGATTATCCCGAGCAGTTCTTC
TRBV25-1	TRBD2	TRBJ2-1	NA	CASSELETSGYNEQFF	TGTGCCAGCAGTGAATTGGAGACTAGCGGTTACAATGAGCAGTTCTTC
TRBV6-5	NA	TRBJ2-1	few	CASRPGQRVNEQFF	TGTGCCAGCAGACCGGGACAGCGGGTCAATGAGCAGTTCTTC
TRBV19	TRBD1	TRBJ1-5	few	CASRRTGESNQPQHF	TGTGCCAGTAGACGGACAGGGGAGTCTAATCAGCCCCAGCATTTT
TRBV11-2	NA	TRBJ2-2	NA	CASSSPRGVAGELFF	TGTGCCAGCAGCTCCCCCCGCGGGGTAGCCGGGGAGCTGTTTTTT
TRBV4-1	NA	TRBJ2-5	NA	CASSQDGVAGTQYF	TGCGCCAGCAGCCAAGACGGTGTCGCAGGGACCCAGTACTTC
TRBV6-5	TRBD1	TRBJ2-2	NA	CASTLTGGNTGELFF	TGTGCCAGCACCCTGACAGGGGGCAACACCGGGGAGCTGTTTTTT
TRBV20-1	TRBD1	TRBJ1-5	NA	CSASLGQGGNQPQHF	TGCAGTGCTAGTTTGGGACAGGGAGGAAATCAGCCCCAGCATTTT
TRBV28	NA	TRBJ2-6	NA	CASSLLTGANVLTF	TGTGCCAGCAGTTTATTAACTGGGGCCAACGTCCTGACTTTC
TRBV29-1	TRBD1	TRBJ2-2	NA	CSVYRGGNTGELFF	TGCAGCGTTTACAGGGGTGGGAACACCGGGGAGCTGTTTTTT
TRBV28	NA	TRBJ1-3	NA	CASSFSGGRGNTIYF	TGTGCCAGCAGTTTCTCGGGGGGACGTGGAAACACCATATATTTT
TRBV11-2	NA	TRBJ2-7	NA	CASSLDHTSFYEQYF	TGTGCCAGCAGCTTAGATCACACTAGTTTCTACGAGCAGTACTTC
TRBV20-1	NA	TRBJ1-2	NA	CSASGQTQYGYTF	TGCAGTGCTAGTGGACAAACCCAGTATGGCTACACCTTC
TRBV9	NA	TRBJ2-2	NA	CASSVDIAGELFF	TGTGCCAGCAGCGTAGATATTGCCGGGGAGCTGTTTTTT